This T cell receptor (beta chain) was sequenced in a study of T-cell reconstitution after alpha-beta-depleted transplantation in children. Notes on the study in general: Several patients had high TCRbeta diversity at day 60; it came from surviving recipient T cells and thymic progenitors. The authors attributed T-cell counts and diversity one year after transplant mostly to newly produced T cells. Reportedly, alpha-beta T cells present about two months post-transplant originated from several hundred expanded clones of graft origin.

A TCRbeta library incorporating unique molecular identifiers was prepared. TCRdb itself ran the PCR reads through MiXCR, one entry per CDR3 protein. The profile shows some 600,000 distinct CDR3 sequences, 13% of them singletons. This clonotype was seen at least ten times. What it binds is not known. Germline CDR1 is DFQATT and CDR2 is SNEGSKA (reference sequence). CDR3 length: 13 amino acids. The origin of this receptor is a male patient younger than 18 who had a stem cell transplant for acute myeloid leukemia, so the T cells may come from the graft donor. Here the sequenced sample was PBMCs, mostly from graft donor cells, taken 360 days after TCRalphabeta/CD19-depleted stem cell transplant. The chain links TRBV20-1 to TRBJ2-7; 9 bases align to TRBD2. The CDR3 DNA reads as TGCACAGCACGCGGACTAGCGCAATACGAGCAGTACTTC. Protein product: CTARGLAQYEQYF.